This T cell receptor (beta chain) was retrieved from a study of T cells in Graves' hyperthyroidism and ophthalmopathy. With V trimmed by 3 bases and J by 4 bases, 5 bases remained unmatched. The CDR3 covers 15 residues. Germline values: CDR1 MNHNS, CDR2 SASEGT. Diagnosing involved the use of clinical symptoms, serum thyroxine and TRAb, thyroid ultrasound and orbital computed tomography. Researchers amplified the TCR beta CDR3 regions from RNA transcripts. RT-PCR in the first round (using the HTBI primer set) targeted the TCR CDR3. TCRdb re-called the multiplex PCR reads with MiXCR, one entry per CDR3 protein. Among about 640,000 distinct CDR3 sequences, about 20% were seen once, and the ten largest hold around a third.

Sequenced: blood. This chain connects TRBV6-1 to TRBJ1-5, with 8 bases that match TRBD1. The TCR originated in a man younger than 45 with Graves' ophthalmopathy. CDR3: CASSDTRGQNQPQHF. CDR3 sequence (DNA): TGTGCCAGCAGTGATACCAGGGGGCAGAATCAGCCCCAGCATTTT.